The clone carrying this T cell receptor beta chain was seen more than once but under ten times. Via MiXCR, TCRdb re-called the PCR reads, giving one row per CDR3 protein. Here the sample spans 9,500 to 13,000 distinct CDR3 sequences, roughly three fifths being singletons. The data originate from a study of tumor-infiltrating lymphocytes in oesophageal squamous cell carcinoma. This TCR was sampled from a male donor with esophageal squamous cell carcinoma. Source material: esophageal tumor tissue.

This CDR3 reads CASSPTGGGGETQYF. DNA for the CDR3: TGTGCCAGCAGTCCCACCGGTGGGGGAGGAGAGACCCAGTACTTC. This chain uses TRBV7-6 with TRBJ2-5; TRBD2 is a possible D gene (6 bases). The germline gives CDR1 SGHVS, CDR2 FNYEAQ. Trimming took 6 bases from V and 4 from J, leaving 18 bases between them. The CDR3 contains 15 residues.